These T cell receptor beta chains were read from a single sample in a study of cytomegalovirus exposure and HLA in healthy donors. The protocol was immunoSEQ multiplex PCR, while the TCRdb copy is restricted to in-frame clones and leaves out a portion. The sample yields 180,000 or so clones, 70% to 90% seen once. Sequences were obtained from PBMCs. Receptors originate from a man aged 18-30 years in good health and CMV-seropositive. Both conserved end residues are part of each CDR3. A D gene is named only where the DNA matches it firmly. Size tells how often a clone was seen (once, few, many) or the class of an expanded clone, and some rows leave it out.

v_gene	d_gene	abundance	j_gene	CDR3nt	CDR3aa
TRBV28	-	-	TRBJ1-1	TGTGCCAGCAGATACAGGGCCCGAAACACTGAAGCTTTCTTT	CASRYRARNTEAFF
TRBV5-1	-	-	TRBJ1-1	TGCGCCAGCAGCTTGGAAGGGCTAAGGGGCACTGAAGCTTTCTTT	CASSLEGLRGTEAFF
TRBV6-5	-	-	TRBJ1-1	TGTGCCAGCAGTTACCTCCCAGGGAACACTGAAGCTTTCTTT	CASSYLPGNTEAFF
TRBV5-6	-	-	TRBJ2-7	TGTGCCAGTGCCGGAGGTAGAGCGTCCTACGAGCAGTACTTC	CASAGGRASYEQYF
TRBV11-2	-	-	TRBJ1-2	TGTGCCAGCAGCCCATGGGAGTGGTGGGGGCCTGGGGGCTACACCTTC	CASSPWEWWGPGGYTF
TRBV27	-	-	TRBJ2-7	TGTGCCAGCAGAGGCAGGGTTGCCTACGAGCAGTACTTC	CASRGRVAYEQYF
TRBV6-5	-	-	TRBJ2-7	TGTGCCAGCAGTACCTTAGCTTCCTACGAGCAGTACTTC	CASSTLASYEQYF
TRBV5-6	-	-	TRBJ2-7	TGTGCCAGCAGCCTTGGCAGCCTGAGCGAGCAGTACTTC	CASSLGSLSEQYF
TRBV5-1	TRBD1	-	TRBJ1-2	TGCGCCAGCAGCCTTGGGACAGGTAGGGGACCGAACTTCTATGGCTACACCTTC	CASSLGTGRGPNFYGYTF
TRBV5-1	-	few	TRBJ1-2	TGCGCCAGCAGCTTGGCCTTTCCGGTCGAGGATGGCTACACCTTC	CASSLAFPVEDGYTF
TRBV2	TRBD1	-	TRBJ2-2	TGTGCCAGCAGAAAGGGGGCCAACACCGGGGAGCTGTTTTTT	CASRKGANTGELFF
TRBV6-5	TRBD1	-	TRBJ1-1	TGTGCCAGCAGAGCCCCACAGGGGAGTGGAGCTTTCTTT	CASRAPQGSGAFF
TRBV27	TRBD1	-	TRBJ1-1	TGTGCCAGCAGCTTAAGAAAGGGACAGCGAGAAGCTTTCTTT	CASSLRKGQREAFF
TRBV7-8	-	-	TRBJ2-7	TGTGCCAGCAGCTTAGAGCTAGGCTCCTACGAGCAGTACTTC	CASSLELGSYEQYF
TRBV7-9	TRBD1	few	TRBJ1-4	TGTGCCAGCAGCCGGGGACAGGGGGCGGTTAATGAAAAACTGTTTTTT	CASSRGQGAVNEKLFF
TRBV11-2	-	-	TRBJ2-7	TGTGCCAGCAGGAAGGACAGCTCCTACGAGCAGTACTTC	CASRKDSSYEQYF
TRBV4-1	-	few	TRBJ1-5	TGCGCCAGCAGCCAAGTAGAGGGTAGCAATCAGCCCCAGCATTTT	CASSQVEGSNQPQHF
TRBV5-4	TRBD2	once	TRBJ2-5	TGTGCCAGCAGCTTTGCTAGCGGGGGGGCTTCCGTGCGAGGGACCCAGTACTTC	CASSFASGGASVRGTQYF
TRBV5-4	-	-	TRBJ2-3	TGTGCCAGCAGCTTGGCCGTGGTAGTGACAGATACGCAGTATTTT	CASSLAVVVTDTQYF
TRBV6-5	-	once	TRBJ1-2	TGTGCCAGCAGTTTCTTCTCAGGACTGGGTGGCTACACCTTC	CASSFFSGLGGYTF
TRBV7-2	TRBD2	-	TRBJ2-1	TGTGCCAGCAGCTTAGTTTTAGCGGGGGGGTACAATGAGCAGTTCTTC	CASSLVLAGGYNEQFF
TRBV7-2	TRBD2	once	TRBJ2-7	TGTGCCAGCAGCTTAGGACTAGCGGGGAACTACAGGAAGCAGTACTTC	CASSLGLAGNYRKQYF
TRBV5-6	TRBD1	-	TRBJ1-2	TGTGCCAGCAGCTTAGACAGGGCTGGGGGCTACACCTTC	CASSLDRAGGYTF
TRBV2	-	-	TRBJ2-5	TGTGCCAGCAAAACAGCGGTCGAGACCCAGTACTTC	CASKTAVETQYF
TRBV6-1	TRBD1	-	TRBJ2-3	TGTGCCAGCAGTGAAACGGCAGGGGGAACAGATACGCAGTATTTT	CASSETAGGTDTQYF
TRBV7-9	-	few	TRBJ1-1	TGTGCCAGCAGCTGGCGACAGGTTGGGACTGAAGCTTTCTTT	CASSWRQVGTEAFF
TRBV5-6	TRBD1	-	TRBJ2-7	TGTGCCAGCAGCTTGGGAGGGGGCGCAACCTACGAGCAGTACTTC	CASSLGGGATYEQYF
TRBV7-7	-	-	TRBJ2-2	TGTGCCAGTACGGGGGGCGGTACCGGGGAGCTGTTTTTT	CASTGGGTGELFF
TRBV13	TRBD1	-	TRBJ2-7	TGTGCCAGCAGCTTTAGTGCAGGGGGCGCGAACGAGCAGTACTTC	CASSFSAGGANEQYF
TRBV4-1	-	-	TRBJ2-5	TGCGCCAGCAGCCAAGAGAGGTGGCAGACCCAGTACTTC	CASSQERWQTQYF
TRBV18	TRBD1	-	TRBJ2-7	TGTGCCAGCTCAACGATACCGGGACAGGGGGGCGAGCAGTACTTC	CASSTIPGQGGEQYF
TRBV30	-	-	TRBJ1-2	TGTGCCTCGCCCCTTACAGGACGCTATGGCTACACCTTC	CASPLTGRYGYTF
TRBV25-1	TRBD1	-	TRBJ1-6	TGTGCCAGTAACAGGGGAGATAATTCACCCCTCCACTTT	CASNRGDNSPLHF
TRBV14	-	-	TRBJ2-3	TGTGCCAGCAGCCAAGAGCGGCTTAGCACAGATACGCAGTATTTT	CASSQERLSTDTQYF
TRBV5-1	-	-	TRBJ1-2	TGCGCCAGCAGCTTGGACAGTTCAGCTAACTATGGCTACACCTTC	CASSLDSSANYGYTF
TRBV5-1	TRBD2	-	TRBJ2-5	TGCGCCAGCAGGCCCGGGACTAGCGGGAAAGAGACCCAGTACTTC	CASRPGTSGKETQYF
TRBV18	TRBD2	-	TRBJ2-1	TGTGCCAGCTCACCAAATCCGGGACTACAAAATGAGCAGTTCTTC	CASSPNPGLQNEQFF
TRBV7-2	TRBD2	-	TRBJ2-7	TGTGCCAGCAGCTTAGTGTCGACTAGCACGTACGAGCAGTACTTC	CASSLVSTSTYEQYF
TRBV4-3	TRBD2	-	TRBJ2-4	TGCGCCAGCAGCCCGGGGATCAGCGGGGGGGCTAAGGCCAAAAACATTCAGTACTTC	CASSPGISGGAKAKNIQYF
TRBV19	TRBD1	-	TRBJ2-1	TGTGCCAGTAGTATGCTTTGGGGACAGGGCCAGTTCTTC	CASSMLWGQGQFF
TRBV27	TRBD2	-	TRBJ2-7	TGTGCCAGCAGTTTATCGGGGGGTCTAGCGGGGGGGCGATTCAAGCAGTACTTC	CASSLSGGLAGGRFKQYF
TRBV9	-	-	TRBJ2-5	TGTGCCAGCAGCGCCGGGACACCCCAAGAGACCCAGTACTTC	CASSAGTPQETQYF
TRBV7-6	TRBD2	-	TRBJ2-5	TGTGCCAGCGGGTCGGGGGGGCTTGGAGAGACCCAGTACTTC	CASGSGGLGETQYF
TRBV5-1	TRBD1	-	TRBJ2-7	TGCGCCAGCAGCCCGGGACAGGGTCCCTACGAGCAGTACTTC	CASSPGQGPYEQYF
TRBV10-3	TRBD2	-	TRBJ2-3	TGTGCCATACTAGCGGACTTCTTGGATACGCAGTATTTT	CAILADFLDTQYF
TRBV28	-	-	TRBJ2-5	TGTGCCAGCAGTTTATATTTTGCTAGCGACCAAGAGACCCAGTACTTC	CASSLYFASDQETQYF
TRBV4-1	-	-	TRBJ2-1	TGCGCCAGCAGCCAATATACCTACAATGAGCAGTTCTTC	CASSQYTYNEQFF
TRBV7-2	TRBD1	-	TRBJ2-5	TGTGCCAGCAGCTTATACAGGGGTAGCCAAGAGACCCAGTACTTC	CASSLYRGSQETQYF